The T cell receptor beta chain under discussion was sequenced for a study of shared clonotypes between healthy human individuals. Naive CD8 cells, CD45RO-negative and positively selected for CCR7, excluded terminally differentiated effector memory CD45RA+ cells. Those who donated, Caucasian adults without exception, all lived in Nashville, Tennessee. Original processing notes: ImmunoSEQ gave junction-only sequences without quality scores, so filtering differed. The data were produced by immunoSEQ multiplex PCR, yet TCRdb's version contains in-frame clones alone and is incomplete. The DNA was the basis for D and trimming; V, J and clone size are from that table. The data hold about 550,000 clones, with 95% observed a single time. Overall study results and limits: The study drew on few donors, limiting represented genetic and exposure-history diversity. Only blood samples were collected, and tissue repertoires likely differ.

A word on this clone: The antigen is not known.

The sample taken for sequencing was naive CD8+ T cells sorted from blood. The receptor's source is a woman aged 25 to 39 in good health.

CDR3: CASSPRFMNTEAFF. The CDR3 coding sequence is TGTGCCAGCAGTCCCCGTTTCATGAACACTGAAGCTTTCTTT. The rearrangement links TRBV27 to TRBJ1-1; D remains ambiguous. Germline V gives CDR1 MNHEY, CDR2 SMNVEV (reference sequence). The CDR3 is 14 amino acids. Trimming left V 5 bases short and J 0 bases short, with 10 bases between.